Listed below are T cell receptor beta chains from one sample, sequenced in a study of CD8+ T cells in alopecia areata. Data came from immunoSEQ multiplex PCR; TCRdb stores just in-frame clones and leaves some out. The table has over 80,000 clones, roughly 40% seen once. The specimen was CD8+ T cells sorted from blood, collected at week 24, from a patient treated with tofacitinib. These receptors originate from a human donor with alopecia areata. The conserved cysteine and the conserved F or W are not part of the CDR3 here. The order of the fields is J gene, V gene, CDR3 protein.

>TRBJ2-3|TRBV5-1
ASSSGLASADTQY
>TRBJ1-1|TRBV29-1
SVVWQQKNTEAF
>TRBJ2-7|TRBV4-1
ASSHTSGSYEQY
>TRBJ2-7|TRBV29-1
SVELGRDHEQY
>TRBJ2-5|TRBV7-8
ASSLAGSTGETQY
>TRBJ2-5|TRBV27
ASSIRGNGETQY
>TRBJ2-2|TRBV9
ASSSRGPSTYLGELF
>TRBJ2-7|TRBV5-1
ASSLGEEQY
>TRBJ1-1|TRBV5-1
ASSLVPAGTLEAF
>TRBJ1-2|TRBV6-6
GTGERYGYT
>TRBJ1-1|TRBV6-6
ASSSPGGEAF
>TRBJ2-1|TRBV27
ASSLWPTSRNEQF
>TRBJ2-7|TRBV27
ASSRTGEREQY
>TRBJ2-7|TRBV28
ASGNPGEQY
>TRBJ2-7|TRBV29-1
SVEKTGATYEQY
>TRBJ1-1|TRBV6-1
ASSVWVNTEAF
>TRBJ1-1|TRBV18
ASSPGGNTEAF
>TRBJ1-1|TRBV6-1
ASSEARVGWNTEAF
>TRBJ1-1|TRBV19
ASSKRQDGWTEAF
>TRBJ2-7|TRBV5-1
ASKPDDSYEQY
>TRBJ1-2|TRBV27
ASTKRGNYGYT
>TRBJ2-5|TRBV29-1
SVPGLAGEQY
>TRBJ2-3|TRBV27
ASSLMTGGRGTDTQY
>TRBJ2-2|TRBV6-6
ASSYFSSGNTGELF
>TRBJ2-1|TRBV9
ASRDGGGSYNEQF
>TRBJ2-7|TRBV27
ASSLSRGTHEQY
>TRBJ1-2|TRBV15
ATSRRGGGDGYT
>TRBJ1-1|TRBV29-1
SAGTGYTEAF
>TRBJ2-7|TRBV19
ASAGLADYEQY
>TRBJ2-7|TRBV2
ASTSSGDFEQY
>TRBJ1-1|TRBV5-4
ASSPTGNTEAF
>TRBJ2-1|TRBV15
ATSSRQAPYNEQF
>TRBJ2-3|TRBV11-3
ASSLGTGGTDTQY
>TRBJ2-7|TRBV5-1
ASSFSGTGYEQY
>TRBJ2-7|TRBV18
ASSPPGGYEQY
>TRBJ2-5|TRBV9
ASSAMDETQY
>TRBJ1-5|TRBV14
ASRRDRASNQPQH
>TRBJ2-3|TRBV6-1
AISEERQTDTQY
>TRBJ1-2|TRBV13
ASSSRGIGYT
>TRBJ2-3|TRBV15
ATSRERGGTGDTQY
>TRBJ2-1|TRBV13
ASSLPSARAGANEQF
>TRBJ2-1|TRBV6-1
ASSDGASNSEQF
>TRBJ1-2|TRBV4-1
ASSQKTGGINYGYT
>TRBJ2-1|TRBV29-1
SVGGDEASYEQF
>TRBJ2-2|TRBV4-3
ASSQGQHTGELF
>TRBJ2-3|TRBV7-2
ASGPRDRITDTQY
>TRBJ1-2|TRBV11-2
ASTLTGDYGYT
>TRBJ1-3|TRBV6-5
ASGDGFSGNTIY
>TRBJ1-2|TRBV6-5
ASSQDRLYGYT
>TRBJ1-5|TRBV7-6
ASSLDGTNQPQH
>TRBJ2-5|TRBV25-1
ASSATGTSEYQETQY
>TRBJ2-7|TRBV6-6
ASSYAGDEQY
>TRBJ2-5|TRBV6-6
ASSLLSGRWGETQY
>TRBJ2-1|TRBV27
ASSFPGRGEQF
>TRBJ1-2|TRBV27
ASSIGTGLGGYT
>TRBJ1-1|TRBV20-1
SANRDGEAF
>TRBJ1-5|TRBV4-1
ASSQVQGAMSNQPQH